This T cell receptor (beta chain) was sequenced in a study of T cells in Graves' hyperthyroidism and ophthalmopathy. This clonotype was recorded at least ten times. Antigen unknown. Study conclusions and caveats: It was a median 6.5 months before onset that the model predicted ophthalmopathy.

Between the trimmed V and J ends, which lost 5 bases and 4 bases, there was a span of 7 bases. This CDR3 has 12 amino acids. Germline V gives CDR1 KGHDR, CDR2 SFDVKD. Researchers amplified the TCR beta CDR3 regions from RNA transcripts. The primer set for the first-round RT-PCR of the TCR CDR3 was HTBI. TCRdb fed the multiplex PCR reads into MiXCR, producing one record per CDR3 protein. Seen here are 250,000 to 300,000 distinct CDR3 sequences, less than 15% observed once, and the top ten hold around 7.9%. The chain is built from TRBV24-1 and TRBJ2-5; the D gene is possibly TRBD2 (5 bases). The receptor was derived from a woman in her twenties or thirties with Graves' hyperthyroidism that later progressed to Graves' ophthalmopathy. The specimen sequenced was blood. The CDR3 bases are TGTGCCACCAGTGGAGGAGGAGAGACCCAGTACTTC. Protein sequence: CATSGGGETQYF.